This T cell receptor beta chain was identified in a study of cytomegalovirus exposure and HLA in healthy donors. Comment on this clone: The antigen is not known.

Study-wide results and limits: Most observed TCR sequences were rare, whereas some public TCRs were detected in many donors. High sensitivity and specificity were reportedly achieved when the classifier diagnosed cytomegalovirus status.

Looked up from germline, CDR1 is SGHDT and CDR2 is YYEEEE. The CDR3 has 15 amino acids. With 5 bases clipped from V and 3 bases from J, the junction kept 8 bases outside the gene matches. Here immunoSEQ multiplex PCR was the method, and the copy in TCRdb shows in-frame clones only, minus some. Among roughly 76,000 clones listed, about 94% were seen once. The receptor comes from a man younger than 30 in good health and CMV-seropositive. Sequencing input: PBMCs. The rearrangement uses TRBV5-6 and TRBJ2-3; 8 bases match TRBD1. CDR3 coding DNA: TGTGCCAGCAGTCATTCAGGGGGCCCTACAGATACGCAGTATTTT. Translating gives CASSHSGGPTDTQYF.